This TCR beta chain was sequenced during a study of blood T cell repertoires in COVID-19 (dated by TCRdb to between 2020 and 2021). About the investigation overall: Samples covering the acute and convalescent phases of COVID-19 were provided by collaborators in the United States, Italy and Spain. The prospective study material was composed of cDNA or gDNA derived from T cells, B-cell-depleted T cells, or PBMCs. Deeply sampled blood TCRbeta repertoires from subjects exposed to, actively infected with, or recovered from COVID-19 were included in the dataset. The repertoires were made available in a free public database intended to serve as a resource for research on the immune response to SARS-CoV-2. Samples came from the ongoing ImmuneRACE study (first 160 participants) plus 1,254 subjects from 6 global collaborators. A de-identified subject ID, COVID-19 status, age in years and sex were almost always included in the sample metadata. Where HLA class I and class II types were available, the types were taken from metadata supplied by the sample provider, not from assay-based typing.

Turning to this clone: The antigen it recognizes is unknown. Within one base of it there is no much larger clone, and no base qualities were kept.

Collaborating institutions collected whole blood in K2EDTA tubes following their own protocols. Collaborator samples were shipped for TCRbeta analysis as frozen whole blood, isolated PBMCs, or DNA extracted from either sample type. The immunoSEQ Assay, a bias-controlled multiplex PCR, was used to amplify TCRbeta CDR3 regions from genomic DNA. As for the authors' bioinformatics: Nucleated cell counts per sample were estimated from amplification of reference gene primers within the assay. To quantify the absolute abundance of each unique TCRbeta CDR3 rearrangement, sequence reads were collapsed and filtered. For each sample, productive Simpson clonality was calculated as the square root of Simpson's diversity index over productive rearrangements. TCRdb re-hosts the immuneACCESS table, in-frame sequences only. Its copies lack some clones; in the studies checked, an unresolved V gene accounts for under half of them, and the cause for the rest is not known. The V and J calls and clone size come from that table; D and trimming were worked out from the DNA. The sample profile shows a few hundred thousand clones; approximately 91% of them were found once. 0.7% to 0.85% of the sample rests with the top ten.

Study-level results and caveats: The amount of clinical and demographic metadata varied by source and participant and was provided uncurated.

The CDR3 measures 16 amino acids from cysteine to phenylalanine. Only the CDR3 part of the read is kept: 48 bases, read in frame from the first base. From the germline V gene (reference sequence), CDR1 is LGHDT and CDR2 is YNNKEL. Clipping removes 1 base from V and 7 bases from J, with 9 as the unmatched junction base count. This sequence uses TRBV3-1 (or the pseudogene TRBV3-2) and TRBJ2-7; TRBD2 lines up with 11 middle nucleotides. The material sequenced was peripheral blood. The sequence came from a woman in her 30s with acute or convalescent COVID-19. The nucleotide sequence is TGTGCCAGCAGCCAAGGAACTAGCGGGAGTAGGGAGGAGCAGTACTTC. The translation is CASSQGTSGSREEQYF.